What follows describes a single TCR beta chain. What it binds is not known. The table came from immunoSEQ multiplex PCR; TCRdb's copy has only in-frame clones and leaves some out. The sample includes fewer than 60,000 clones, 89% of them seen just once. The CDR3 loop spans 15 amino acids. The V gene lost 2 bases and the J gene lost 6 bases, with 16 bases spanning the gap. The data are from a study of cytomegalovirus exposure and HLA in healthy donors. The study's findings and limits: High specificity and sensitivity for cytomegalovirus status were reported for the classifier. Associated with cytomegalovirus, according to the listing, were 150 to 200 TCR beta chains.

Sequencing was performed on PBMCs. This receptor was taken from a woman aged 18-35 years in good health and CMV-seronegative. J is TRBJ2-5 and V is TRBV23-1; D perhaps matches TRBD1 (5 bases). TRBV23-1 is marked as an open reading frame, function uncertain. The CDR3 sequence: CASSQQGNLIKTQYF. DNA of the CDR3: TGCGCCAGCAGTCAACAGGGAAATCTGATTAAGACCCAGTACTTC.